Listed here is a single TCR beta chain. The data originate from a study of blood T cell repertoires in COVID-19. Data came from immunoSEQ multiplex PCR; TCRdb stores just in-frame clones and leaves some out. The table has around 90,000 clones, around 90% seen once; the top ten hold roughly 2%. Sequencing input: peripheral blood. The receptor comes from a man aged 45 to 65 with COVID-19, enrolled during active disease.

The CDR3 loop is CARSLVQGARAGELFF. CDR3 DNA: TGTGCCAGAAGCTTGGTACAGGGGGCTAGGGCCGGGGAGCTGTTTTTT. The gene calls are TRBV5-3 and TRBJ2-2; 9 positions match TRBD1. TRBV5-3 counts as an open reading frame of uncertain function. This CDR3 is built from 16 residues. J was trimmed by 6 bases and V by 0 bases; bases with no gene match: 6.